This T cell receptor (beta chain) was profiled in a study of identifying expanded T cells in peripheral blood. Findings and limits, study-wide: Clone count variance between roughly 2-week samples rose with total template count.

The germline CDR1 and CDR2 sequences are SGHAT and FQNNGV. V shed 5 bases and J 8 bases; nucleotides not matched to a gene: 4. The CDR3 length is 12 residues. During the collection period, no donor immune events like infections were recorded. A remark on this clone: The antigen remains undetermined.

The protocol was immunoSEQ multiplex PCR, while the TCRdb copy is restricted to in-frame clones and leaves out a portion. The sample includes tens of thousands of clones, roughly 86% of them seen just once. The sample taken for sequencing was blood. This chain connects TRBV11-2 to TRBJ2-3; 7 nucleotides line up with TRBD2. The source is a person aged 18 to 70 in good health. The chain's CDR3 is CASSPPGGTQYF. CDR3 in DNA: TGTGCCAGCAGCCCACCGGGGGGTACGCAGTATTTT.